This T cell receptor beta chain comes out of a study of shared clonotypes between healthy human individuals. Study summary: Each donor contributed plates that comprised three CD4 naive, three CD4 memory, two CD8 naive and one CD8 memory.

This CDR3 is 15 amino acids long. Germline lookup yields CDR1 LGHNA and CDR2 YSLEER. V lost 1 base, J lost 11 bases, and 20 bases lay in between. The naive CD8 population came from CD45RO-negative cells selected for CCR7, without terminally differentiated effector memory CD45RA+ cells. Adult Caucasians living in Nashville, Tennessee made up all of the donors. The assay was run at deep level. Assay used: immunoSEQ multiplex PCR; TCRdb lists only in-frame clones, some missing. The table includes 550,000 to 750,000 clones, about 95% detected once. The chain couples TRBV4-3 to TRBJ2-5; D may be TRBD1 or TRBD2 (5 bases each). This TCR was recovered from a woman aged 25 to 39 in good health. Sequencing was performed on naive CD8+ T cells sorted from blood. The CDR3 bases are TGCGCCAGCAGCCAAGGGGTTGGGGGTATCGAAGAGCAGTACTTC. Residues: CASSQGVGGIEEQYF.